This T cell receptor beta chain was observed in a study of T-cell reconstitution after alpha-beta-depleted transplantation in children. Findings and caveats of the study: After transplant, at about two months, alpha-beta T cells were reportedly derived from several hundred expanded graft clones. One year after transplant, T-cell counts and diversity came mostly from newly produced T cells. The high TCRbeta diversity at day 60 in some patients came from surviving recipient T cells and thymic progenitors.

The germline gives CDR1 MGHRA, CDR2 YSYEKL. V was shortened by 4 bases and J by 6 bases, with 13 bases between the two germline ends. The CDR3 covers 13 residues. In its sample, this clonotype was seen a few times. The antigen remains unidentified. The TCRbeta library was prepared with unique molecular identifiers. MiXCR was run by TCRdb on the PCR reads, yielding one entry per CDR3 protein. The table shows 780,000 or so distinct CDR3 sequences, with less than 20% occurring only once. This sequence joins TRBV4-1 and TRBJ2-7; no firm D call. The sequence came from a male patient aged 10-17 years who had a stem cell transplant for acute lymphoblastic leukemia, so the T cells may come from the graft donor. Sequenced material: PBMCs, mostly from graft donor cells, taken 360 days after TCRalphabeta/CD19-depleted stem cell transplant. For the CDR3, the DNA is TGCGCCAGCAGCCCCCCCCGGAAGTTCGAGCAGTACTTC. Translated: CASSPPRKFEQYF.